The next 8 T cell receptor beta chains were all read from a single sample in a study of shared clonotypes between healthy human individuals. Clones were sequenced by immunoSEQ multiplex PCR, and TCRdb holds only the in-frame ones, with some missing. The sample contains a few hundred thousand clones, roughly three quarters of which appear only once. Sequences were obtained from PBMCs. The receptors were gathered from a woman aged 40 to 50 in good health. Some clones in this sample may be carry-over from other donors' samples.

The CDR3 nucleotides are TGTGCCAGCAGAACTCCCACCGGAGATGAGCAGTTCTTC. Amino acid sequence: CASRTPTGDEQFF. The rearrangement links TRBV6-5 to TRBJ2-1; D gene unclear. The V end was cut by 6 bases, the J end by 8 bases, with 14 bases between. Germline values: CDR1 MNHEY, CDR2 SVGAGI. The CDR3 is 13 amino acids.

The CDR3 loop is CASSTGLMNTEAFF. Written as DNA, the CDR3 is TGTGCCAGCAGTACGGGACTAATGAACACTGAAGCTTTCTTT. V usage is TRBV7-2 and J usage is TRBJ1-1; a possible D gene is TRBD1 (5 bases). Looked up from germline, CDR1 is SGHTA and CDR2 is FQGNSA. Trimming shortened V by 6 bases and J by 0 bases, and 11 bases separated the two germline ends. CDR3 length: 14 residues.

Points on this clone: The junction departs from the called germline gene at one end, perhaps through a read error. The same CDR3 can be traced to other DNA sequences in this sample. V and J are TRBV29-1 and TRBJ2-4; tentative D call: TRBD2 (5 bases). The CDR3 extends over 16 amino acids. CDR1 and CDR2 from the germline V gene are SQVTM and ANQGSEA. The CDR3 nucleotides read TGCAGTGTTGTCATCGGGAACCCACTAGCCAAAAACATTCAGTACTTC. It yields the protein CSVVIGNPLAKNIQYF.

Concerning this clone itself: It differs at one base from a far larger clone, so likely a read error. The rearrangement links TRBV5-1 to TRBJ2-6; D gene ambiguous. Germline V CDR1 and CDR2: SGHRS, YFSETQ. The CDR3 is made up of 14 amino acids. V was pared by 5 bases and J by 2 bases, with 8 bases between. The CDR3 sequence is CASRVSPGANVLTF. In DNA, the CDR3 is TGCGCCAGCAGGGTCAGCCCTGGGGCCAACGTCCTGACTTTC.

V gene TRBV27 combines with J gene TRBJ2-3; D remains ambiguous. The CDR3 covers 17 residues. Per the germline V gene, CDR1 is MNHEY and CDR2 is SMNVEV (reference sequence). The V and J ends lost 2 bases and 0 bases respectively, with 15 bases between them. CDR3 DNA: TGTGCCAGCAGTTTAATGCTGGCACACCTTAGCACAGATACGCAGTATTTT. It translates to CASSLMLAHLSTDTQYF.

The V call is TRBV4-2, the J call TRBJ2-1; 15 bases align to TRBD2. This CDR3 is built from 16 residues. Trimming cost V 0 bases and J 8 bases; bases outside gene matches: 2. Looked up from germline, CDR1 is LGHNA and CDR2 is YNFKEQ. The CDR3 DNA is TGTGCCAGCAGCCAAGAGGGACTAGCGGGAGGCCATGAGCAGTTCTTC. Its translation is CASSQEGLAGGHEQFF.

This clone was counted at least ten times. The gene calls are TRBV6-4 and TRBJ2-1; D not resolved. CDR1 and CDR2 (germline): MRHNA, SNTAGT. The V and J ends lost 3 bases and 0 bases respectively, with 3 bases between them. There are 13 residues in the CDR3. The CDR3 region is CASSEDSYNEQFF. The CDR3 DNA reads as TGTGCCAGCAGTGAGGACTCCTACAATGAGCAGTTCTTC.

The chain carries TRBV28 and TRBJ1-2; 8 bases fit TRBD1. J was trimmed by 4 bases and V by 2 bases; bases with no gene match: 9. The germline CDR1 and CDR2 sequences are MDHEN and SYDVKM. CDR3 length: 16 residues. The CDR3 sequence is CASSLRTGSSLYGYTF. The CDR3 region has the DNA TGTGCCAGCAGTTTACGGACAGGGTCCTCGCTCTATGGCTACACCTTC.